This entry features one T cell receptor beta chain sequence. Its antigen is not known. This entry belongs to a study of STAT5B mutations in CD4+ large granular lymphocyte leukemia. Overall study context: Among healthy donors, a particular HLA allele went with more CDR3 'QG' motifs. Whole-study results and caveats: TRBV06-family usage was enriched in top patient clones (8/27) versus controls (2/35).

The CDR3 is made up of 13 amino acids. Germline CDR1 reads SGDLS; CDR2 reads YYNGEE. The ends were cut back, 0 bases at V and 8 bases at J, with 10 bases in the middle. Clones were read by immunoSEQ multiplex PCR, and TCRdb kept only the in-frame ones, dropping some. Among 30,000 to 40,000 clones, roughly 71% were seen once, and the ten largest hold about 2.5%. The sample was CD4+ T cells from blood buffy coats. The chain joins TRBV9 to TRBJ2-3; either TRBD1 or TRBD2 may supply D (5 bases each). The sequence derives from a human donor in good health. The CDR3 region has the DNA TGTGCCAGCAGCGTAGAGGGTGGGGGTACGCAGTATTTT. Residues: CASSVEGGGTQYF.